Described below is a single T cell receptor beta chain sequence and its context. This clonotype was detected ten times or more. The antigen it recognizes is unknown. There are no base qualities to consult, and no much larger clone falls within one base. The ophthalmopathy patients had moderately to severely active disease, with a Clinical Activity Score of 3 or higher, a NOSPECS grade of 4 or higher, and a disease duration of less than 3 months. Patients were excluded if they had other autoimmune diseases, uncontrolled infections, pregnancy or lactation. Clinical symptoms, serum thyroxine, TRAb, thyroid ultrasound and orbital computed tomography formed the basis of the diagnosis. Ficoll-Paque density gradient centrifugation was used to isolate PBMCs from 10 ml of fresh peripheral blood. Total RNA was extracted using Trizol reagent, and RNA quality was checked on an Agilent 2100 Bioanalyzer. These data belong to a study of Graves' ophthalmopathy and Graves' hyperthyroidism (dated by TCRdb to 2016 to 2018). Describing the broader study: Peripheral blood was collected at initial diagnosis, before any treatment. The study used TCR beta repertoire signatures to distinguish Graves' ophthalmopathy from Graves' hyperthyroidism and to predict progression to ophthalmopathy. In total, 135 blood samples were TCR-sequenced: roughly 45 ophthalmopathy, roughly 77 hyperthyroidism and 17 hyperthyroidism-to-ophthalmopathy patients. To explore V-J signatures that distinguish ophthalmopathy from hyperthyroidism, a discovery set of about a hundred patients was enrolled, made up of under 50 with ophthalmopathy and roughly 57 with stable hyperthyroidism. For independent validation, a separate cohort was made up of 18 hyperthyroidism patients plus 17 patients who later progressed from hyperthyroidism to ophthalmopathy. In five or six hyperthyroidism patients, the T-cell repertoires found in thyroid tissue were compared with those found in blood. Following sampling, methimazole starting at 30 mg daily was administered to hyperthyroidism patients, and high-dose intravenous methylprednisolone was administered to ophthalmopathy patients. The 100 discovery patients were randomly split 7:3 into training and test sets. General findings and caveats noted by the study authors: In validation, the model predicted ophthalmopathy progression with about 70% sensitivity and 72.22% specificity; about a dozen predicted patients were CT-confirmed with GO in a median of approximately 6.2 months. In cross-validation, the 13-signature model distinguished ophthalmopathy from stable hyperthyroidism with 87.88% sensitivity and approximately 81% specificity, while in the test set the corresponding values were about 80% and 75%. Most expanded thyroid clonotypes with a frequency above 0.001 also appeared in blood, which suggests that blood repertoires may reflect the immune response in the thyroid. No statistical method was used to predetermine the sample size, and group allocation was not hidden from the investigators.

For repertoire sequencing, the TCR beta CDR3 regions were amplified from RNA transcripts. A first-round RT-PCR used HTBI primers with the Qiagen OneStep RT-PCR kit, followed by a second-round multiplex PCR, size selection and purification. The libraries underwent paired-end sequencing with 100 bp reads on an Illumina HiSeq2000. In the authors' own workflow: SOAPnuke was used to process the reads, removing any read that contained adapters or uncalled bases, had a mean Phred below 15, or lacked an exact match to the constant primer or identifier. High-quality paired reads were merged with COPE v1.2.5. Clonotypes were defined as unique nucleotide sequences and were aligned to IMGT TRB V, D and J references using MiTCR v1.1. Analysis was restricted to V-J combinations with a frequency above 0.0001, which covered about 99% of repertoires. For each V-J combination, a TCR clonal expansion and chaos score was defined as the ratio of F50 clonal expansion to chaos observed in the TCRdist matrix. Welch's t-statistics and random forest were used to narrow the features down to around twelve V-J combinations, which were then fed into a naive Bayes classifier. The Morisita-Horn index was used to measure how similar the thyroid and blood repertoires were. TCRdb reprocessed the public reads (quality trimming at Q25 with fastp, clone calling with MiXCR) and kept in-frame beta chains. Each entry merges the rows of one CDR3 protein and shows their most common DNA and genes. For this entry, the V and J calls and clone size follow TCRdb and not the study's own pipeline. The table for this sample lists a few hundred thousand distinct CDR3 sequences; around 18% of them were counted only once. Roughly 1.6% of the sample comes from the top ten.

Material: peripheral blood. This TCR was recovered from a young woman with Graves' ophthalmopathy. Donor details come from another sample of the same person, matched by shared clones.

The CDR3 region reads CASHGGELFF. The DNA is as follows: TGTGCCAGTCACGGCGGGGAGCTGTTTTTT. The sequence links TRBV19 to TRBJ2-2; too little of a D gene remains to name it. CDR1 and CDR2, per the germline V gene (reference sequence), are LNHDA and SQIVND. V was cut back by 8 bases and J by 7 bases, leaving a gap of 5 bases between them. Spanning cysteine to phenylalanine, the CDR3 consists of 10 amino acids. Only the CDR3 part of the read is kept: 30 bases, read in frame from the first base.